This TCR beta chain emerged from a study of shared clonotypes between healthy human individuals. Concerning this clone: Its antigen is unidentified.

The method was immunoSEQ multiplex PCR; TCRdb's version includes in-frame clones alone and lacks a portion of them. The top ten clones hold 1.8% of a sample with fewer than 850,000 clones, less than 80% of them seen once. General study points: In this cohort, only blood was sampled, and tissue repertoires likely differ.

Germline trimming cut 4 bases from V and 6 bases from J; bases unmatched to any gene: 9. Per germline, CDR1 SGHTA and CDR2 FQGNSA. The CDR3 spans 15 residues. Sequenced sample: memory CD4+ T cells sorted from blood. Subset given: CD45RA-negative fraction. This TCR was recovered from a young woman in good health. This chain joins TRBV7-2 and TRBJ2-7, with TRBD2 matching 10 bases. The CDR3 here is CASSYRGGLASEQYF. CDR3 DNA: TGTGCCAGCAGCTACCGAGGGGGACTAGCGAGCGAGCAGTACTTC.